This T cell receptor beta chain originates from a study of blood T cell repertoires in COVID-19. Produced via immunoSEQ multiplex PCR; TCRdb's table is partial and in-frame only. The sample records 350,000 or so clones, more than 70% being singletons. V dropped 0 bases and J dropped 7 bases, with 16 bases sitting between them. Germline lookup yields CDR1 MGHRA and CDR2 YSYEKL. The CDR3 is made up of 17 amino acids. The sequence was collected from a woman aged 55 to 70 with COVID-19, enrolled during active disease. V and J are TRBV4-1 and TRBJ1-6; perhaps TRBD1 as D (5 bases). Sequenced input: peripheral blood. This CDR3 is CASSQELRRGLNSPLHF. The CDR3 nucleotides are TGCGCCAGCAGCCAAGAACTGAGAAGGGGCCTAAATTCACCCCTCCACTTT.